Presented here are 27 T cell receptor beta chains from one specimen sequenced in a study of blood T cell repertoires in COVID-19. Generated by immunoSEQ multiplex PCR, the TCRdb table keeps only in-frame clones and is missing some. The table lists around 190,000 clones, roughly 76% of them singletons. The sequenced sample consisted of peripheral blood. These receptors all come from a woman aged 40 to 49 with COVID-19, enrolled during active disease.

V gene TRBV27 combines with J gene TRBJ1-1; TRBD1 is a possible D gene (5 bases). V lost 8 bases, J lost 0 bases, and 13 bases lay in between. Germline lookup yields CDR1 MNHEY and CDR2 SMNVEV (reference sequence). The CDR3 consists of 14 residues. The CDR3 loop reads CASGKRGMNTEAFF. The CDR3 coding sequence is TGTGCCAGCGGAAAAAGGGGCATGAACACTGAAGCTTTCTTT.

The CDR3, as DNA: TGTGCCACCAGCAGAGAGAGAAAGACAGGGGATGGGAATGAGCAGTTCTTC. Protein product: CATSRERKTGDGNEQFF. The chain is built from TRBV15 and TRBJ2-1; 8 bases align to TRBD1. Germline V gives CDR1 LNHNV, CDR2 YYDKDF (reference sequence). The CDR3 is made up of 17 amino acids. The V segment lost 0 bases and the J segment 7 bases; nucleotides outside the gene matches: 11.

The rearrangement joins TRBV6-5 to TRBJ2-3; TRBD1 might be the D (7 bases). V lost 7 bases and J lost 8, with 22 bases in between. Germline CDR1 and CDR2: MNHEY and SVGAGI. This CDR3 comprises 15 residues. The CDR3, as DNA: TGTGCCAGCACGGAGGGGGCCCTACAGGGAGGTACGCAGTATTTT. It is translated as CASTEGALQGGTQYF.

V gene TRBV7-9 combines with J gene TRBJ2-3; D is ambiguous. With 2 bases removed from V and 2 bases from J, the gap between germline ends came to 8 bases. From germline, CDR1 is SEHNR and CDR2 FQNEAQ (reference sequence). There are 14 residues in the CDR3. The CDR3 bases are TGTGCCAGCAGCTTATCGACACCCACAGATACGCAGTATTTT. Amino acid sequence: CASSLSTPTDTQYF.

The count of this clone is one. The chain carries TRBV28 and TRBJ1-5; perhaps TRBD1 as D (6 bases). Germline V gives CDR1 MDHEN, CDR2 SYDVKM. The length of the CDR3 is 16 residues. V lost 5 bases and J lost 3, with 17 bases in between. CDR3 amino acids: CASSAISGQNNQPQHF. The CDR3 nucleotides read TGTGCCAGCAGTGCTATCTCCGGACAGAACAATCAGCCCCAGCATTTT.

J is TRBJ2-1 and V is TRBV19, with 10 bases matching TRBD2. With 0 bases clipped from V and 5 bases from J, the junction kept 16 bases outside the gene matches. The CDR3 covers 20 residues. Germline values: CDR1 LNHDA, CDR2 SQIVND (reference sequence). This chain's CDR3 is CASSIEPPWASGGNNNEQFF. The CDR3 DNA reads TGTGCCAGTAGTATAGAGCCCCCATGGGCTAGCGGGGGCAATAACAATGAGCAGTTCTTC.

The chain is built from TRBV27 and TRBJ1-1, with 8 bases identical to TRBD1. The CDR3 has 14 residues. V gave up 3 bases and J gave up 3 bases; unmatched junction bases: 3. Looked up from germline, CDR1 is MNHEY and CDR2 is SMNVEV (reference sequence). CDR3 nucleotides: TGTGCCAGCAGTTTGGACAGGGCGGACACTGAAGCTTTCTTT. Protein product: CASSLDRADTEAFF.

This clone was counted a few times. The genes are TRBV7-3 and TRBJ2-1; 10 nucleotides agree with TRBD2. This CDR3 spans 15 amino acids. The junction had 5 bases not matched to a gene; V was cut back by 1 base and J by 8 bases. Germline V lookup: CDR1 SGHTA, CDR2 FQGTGA. For the CDR3, the DNA is TGTGCCAGCAGCTTAAACCTAGCGGGGGCGGATGAGCAGTTCTTC. Its protein product is CASSLNLAGADEQFF.

The chain combines TRBV19 with TRBJ1-5; D is uncertain. The CDR3 contains 15 residues. Germline values: CDR1 LNHDA, CDR2 SQIVND (reference sequence). V gave up 3 bases and J gave up 7 bases, with 16 bases separating them. The CDR3 sequence: CASSILDSGVQPQHF. The CDR3 region has the DNA TGTGCCAGTAGTATTTTGGATAGCGGAGTACAGCCCCAGCATTTT.

The chain combines TRBV27 with TRBJ2-3; TRBD1 is a possible D gene (6 bases). From germline, CDR1 is MNHEY and CDR2 SMNVEV (reference sequence). This CDR3 is built from 13 residues. V was trimmed by 4 bases and J by 2 bases, leaving 7 bases between them. CDR3 sequence: CASSWDTTDTQYF. The CDR3, as DNA: TGTGCCAGCAGTTGGGACACCACAGATACGCAGTATTTT.

This rearrangement joins TRBV7-9 to TRBJ1-6; D is perhaps TRBD1 (6 bases). Germline V gives CDR1 SEHNR, CDR2 FQNEAQ (reference sequence). Trimming cost V 7 bases and J 10 bases, with 17 bases left between them. CDR3 size: 14 residues. This CDR3 reads CASTKTGGASPLHF. The CDR3 bases are TGTGCCAGCACCAAGACAGGCGGTGCCTCACCCCTCCACTTT.

The J gene is TRBJ1-1, the V gene TRBV28; D gene ambiguous. With 6 bases removed from V and 1 base from J, the gap between germline ends came to 21 bases. Germline CDR1 is MDHEN and CDR2 is SYDVKM. The CDR3 consists of 17 residues. CDR3: CASSLFTGLGRNTEAFF. The CDR3 nucleotides are TGTGCCAGCAGCCTATTTACCGGACTCGGACGGAACACTGAAGCTTTCTTT.

The chain combines TRBV18 with TRBJ2-1; tentatively, D is TRBD1 (6 bases). Trimming took off 7 bases at V and 4 bases at J, with 14 bases between the two ends. The germline CDR1 and CDR2 sequences are KGHSH and LQKENI. The CDR3 covers 14 residues. CDR3 DNA: TGTGCCAGCTTACAGGGTCGGTCGTACAATGAGCAGTTCTTC. It is translated as CASLQGRSYNEQFF. Filled out from reference TRBV18 and TRBJ2-1, the complete variable domain reads NAGVMQNPRHLVRRRGQEARLRCSPMKGHSHVYWYRQLPEEGLKFMVYLQKENIIDESGMPKERFSAEFPKEGPSILRIQQVVRGDSAAYFCASLQGRSYNEQFFGPGTRLTVL.

The CDR3 protein is CASSLGRQGIYEQYF. Written as DNA, the CDR3 is TGTGCCAGCAGCTTAGGGAGACAGGGCATTTACGAGCAGTACTTC. The chain uses TRBV7-2 and TRBJ2-7; 7 bases agree with TRBD1. CDR1 is SGHTA and CDR2 is FQGNSA in the germline V gene. Trimming at V came to 1 base and at J to 4 bases, leaving 7 bases not matched to a gene. This CDR3 contains 15 residues.

The chain uses TRBV27 and TRBJ1-1; 9 positions agree with TRBD1. V lost 4 bases, J lost 7 bases, and 10 bases stayed unmatched. The length of the CDR3 is 15 residues. Germline V gene lookup returns CDR1 MNHEY and CDR2 SMNVEV (reference sequence). The CDR3 nucleotides read TGTGCCAGCAGTTCGCGGCCGGGACAGGGTAATGAAGCTTTCTTT. This translates into CASSSRPGQGNEAFF.

The V gene is TRBV12-3 or TRBV12-4, the J gene TRBJ1-1; perhaps TRBD1 as D (6 bases). Trimming cost V 6 bases and J 4 bases, with 12 bases left between them. This CDR3 is 13 amino acids long. The CDR3 nucleotides are TGTGCCAGCAGCCCCTACAGGGTCACTGAAGCTTTCTTT. As protein: CASSPYRVTEAFF.

The chain uses TRBV19 and TRBJ2-6, with D possibly TRBD2 on 6 matching bases. Germline CDR1 LNHDA, CDR2 SQIVND (reference sequence). Trimming removed 5 bases from V and 2 bases from J, with 13 bases in between. CDR3 length: 16 residues. For the CDR3, the DNA is TGTGCCAGTAGTGCTCGGGGCGGGGCTGGGGCCAACGTCCTGACTTTC. This encodes CASSARGGAGANVLTF.

CDR3 protein: CASAGGGGYNEQFF. CDR3 coding DNA: TGTGCCAGCGCCGGTGGGGGGGGCTACAATGAGCAGTTCTTC. The genes are TRBV18 and TRBJ2-1; 7 bases align to TRBD2. CDR1 KGHSH and CDR2 LQKENI come from the germline V gene. The CDR3 spans 14 residues. After removal of 8 bases from V and 3 bases from J, the junction contained 7 bases not matched to a gene.

V and J are TRBV29-1 and TRBJ2-3; 10 bases fit TRBD2. V lost 5 bases, J lost 3 bases, and 5 bases stayed unmatched. The CDR3 length is 14 residues. The V gene's germline CDR1 is SQVTM and CDR2 ANQGSEA. The DNA of the CDR3 is TGCAGCGTTCCGCTAGCGGGGGTTACAGATACGCAGTATTTT. Protein: CSVPLAGVTDTQYF.

The rearrangement links TRBV6-5 to TRBJ2-1, with TRBD2 identical over 11 bases. The germline CDR1 and CDR2 sequences are MNHEY and SVGAGI. The CDR3 sequence is 14 residues long. V was clipped by 7 bases and J by 3 bases; unmatched bases: 2. Written as DNA, the CDR3 is TGTGCCAGCATTCTAGCGGGGGGCTACAATGAGCAGTTCTTC. Translated, it gives CASILAGGYNEQFF.

This clone was recorded only once. The rearrangement joins TRBV11-2 to TRBJ2-2; the D is unclear. Germline lookup yields CDR1 SGHAT and CDR2 FQNNGV. The CDR3 is 14 residues long. Trimming pared 7 bases from V and 6 bases from J, leaving 15 bases between. This CDR3 reads CASTQIGYAGELFF. The CDR3 nucleotides read TGTGCCAGCACCCAAATCGGGTACGCCGGGGAGCTGTTTTTT.

This chain connects TRBV19 to TRBJ1-1, with no clear D. The V end was cut by 6 bases, the J end by 1 base, with 15 bases between. CDR1 is LNHDA and CDR2 is SQIVND in the germline V gene (reference sequence). This CDR3 has 15 amino acids. The chain's CDR3 is CASRTGGTQNTEAFF. The DNA of the CDR3 is TGTGCCAGTAGAACGGGAGGCACCCAGAACACTGAAGCTTTCTTT.

The V gene is TRBV5-4, the J gene TRBJ2-1, with D tentatively TRBD2 (6 bases). The V end lost 0 bases, the J end lost 7 bases, and 11 bases lay between the germline ends. Germline V gene sequence: CDR1 SGHNT, CDR2 YYREEE (reference sequence). CDR3 length equals 14 residues. CDR3 loop: CASSLGRGFNEQFF. The CDR3 DNA reads TGTGCCAGCAGCTTGGGGCGGGGCTTTAATGAGCAGTTCTTC.

The chain has TRBV11-2 and TRBJ2-7; the D is unclear. V lost 4 bases and J 2 bases, leaving 9 bases between the germline ends. CDR3 size: 13 residues. CDR1 and CDR2 from the germline V gene are SGHAT and FQNNGV. The CDR3 here is CASSSIVPYEQYF. The CDR3 DNA is TGTGCCAGCAGCTCAATAGTGCCCTACGAGCAGTACTTC.

V is TRBV7-9 and J is TRBJ1-4, with 7 bases identical to TRBD1. The CDR3 consists of 15 residues. Germline V gene lookup returns CDR1 SEHNR and CDR2 FQNEAQ (reference sequence). V was pared by 5 bases and J by 2 bases, with 5 bases of the junction left unmatched. The CDR3 loop reads CASSATTGTNEKLFF. The DNA of the CDR3 is TGTGCCAGCAGCGCCACGACAGGGACTAATGAAAAACTGTTTTTT.

The chain employs TRBV12-3 or TRBV12-4 and TRBJ2-1; tentatively, D is TRBD2 (6 bases). With 5 bases removed from V and 9 bases from J, the gap between germline ends came to 14 bases. There are 13 residues in the CDR3. This CDR3 is CASSPSGEGEQFF. The CDR3 bases are TGTGCCAGCAGTCCCTCGGGGGAAGGTGAGCAGTTCTTC.

V and J are TRBV19 and TRBJ1-4, with 8 positions matching TRBD1. CDR3 length: 15 amino acids. The J segment lost 5 bases and the V segment lost 5 bases, leaving 7 bases of the junction unmatched. Germline V gene lookup returns CDR1 LNHDA and CDR2 SQIVND (reference sequence). CDR3 loop: CASSGGQGGNEKLFF. The CDR3 bases are TGTGCCAGTAGTGGAGGACAGGGCGGGAATGAAAAACTGTTTTTT.